These 32 T cell receptor beta chains originate from one sample sequenced in a study of OX40 agonist ivuxolimab in advanced cancers. Clones were sequenced by immunoSEQ multiplex PCR, and TCRdb holds only the in-frame ones, with some missing. The sample contains around 80,000 clones, around 92% of which appear only once. Sequenced material: CD4+ or CD8+ T cells sorted from blood, taken in a trial of the OX40 agonist ivuxolimab. The receptor set was obtained from an adult with an advanced solid tumor such as melanoma, head and neck, liver or kidney cancer.

The chain joins TRBV5-6 to TRBJ2-2; TRBD1 or TRBD2 may be the D gene (5 bases each). Between the trimmed V and J ends, which lost 0 bases and 5 bases, there was a span of 20 bases. Germline loops: CDR1 SGHDT, CDR2 YYEEEE. The CDR3 contains 18 residues. Here the CDR3 reads CASSLGGRGRIWTGELFF. In nucleotides, the CDR3 is TGTGCCAGCAGCTTGGGGGGCCGGGGCAGGATCTGGACCGGGGAGCTGTTTTTT. Based on the CDR3 plus reference TRBV5-6 and TRBJ2-2, the full variable domain is DAGVTQSPTHLIKTRGQQVTLRCSPKSGHDTVSWYQQALGQGPQFIFQYYEEEERQRGNFPDRFSGHQFPNYSSELNVNALLLGDSALYLCASSLGGRGRIWTGELFFGEGSRLTVL.

The V and J genes are TRBV9 and TRBJ1-1, with TRBD1 matching 7 bases. The CDR3 is made up of 15 amino acids. CDR1 and CDR2 from the germline V gene are SGDLS and YYNGEE. After removal of 3 bases from V and 5 bases from J, the junction contained 10 bases not matched to a gene. The CDR3 region is CASSGPGQPPTEAFF. The CDR3 nucleotides are TGTGCCAGCAGCGGGCCGGGACAGCCTCCGACTGAAGCTTTCTTT.

The gene calls are TRBV9 and TRBJ2-7, with no clear D. The V end was cut by 0 bases, the J end by 2 bases, with 9 bases between. The CDR3 runs to 14 residues. Germline CDR1 reads SGDLS; CDR2 reads YYNGEE. The CDR3 nucleotides are TGTGCCAGCAGCGTAGCCAGCAGCGCCTACGAGCAGTACTTC. Encoded protein: CASSVASSAYEQYF.

The J gene is TRBJ2-7, the V gene TRBV10-2; 11 positions match TRBD2. The CDR3 is made up of 16 amino acids. V lost 10 bases to trimming and J lost 3 bases; unmatched junction nucleotides: 14. CDR1 and CDR2 (germline): WSHSY, SAAADI. CDR3 sequence: CATPRVSGGDNYEQYF. For the CDR3, the DNA is TGCGCCACCCCGAGGGTTAGCGGGGGGGACAACTACGAGCAGTACTTC.

This chain connects TRBV19 to TRBJ1-5; no definite D call. This CDR3 has 12 residues. V was pared by 4 bases and J by 2 bases, with 3 bases between. Germline V CDR1 and CDR2: LNHDA, SQIVND (reference sequence). CDR3 DNA sequence: TGTGCCAGTAGTAATGGCAATCAGCCCCAGCATTTT. Protein product: CASSNGNQPQHF.

This chain links TRBV5-1 with TRBJ2-6; 7 nucleotides line up with TRBD1. Germline V gene sequence: CDR1 SGHRS, CDR2 YFSETQ. The CDR3 totals 15 residues. Trimming took 3 bases from V and 4 from J; bases not matched to a gene: 4. CDR3 loop: CASSWDRSGANVLTF. As DNA, the CDR3 is TGCGCCAGCAGCTGGGACAGATCAGGGGCCAACGTCCTGACTTTC.

The chain links TRBV4-1 to TRBJ1-2, with 8 bases identical to TRBD1. V shed 1 base, J shed 2 bases, and the junction held 3 bases outside the gene matches. The CDR3 covers 15 residues. Germline lookup yields CDR1 MGHRA and CDR2 YSYEKL. The CDR3 DNA reads as TGCGCCAGCAGCCAAGGGGACAGGTTAAACTATGGCTACACCTTC. It codes for CASSQGDRLNYGYTF.

V gene TRBV5-1 combines with J gene TRBJ1-6; a weak D match, TRBD1 (5 bases). This CDR3 has 14 amino acids. Germline V gene sequence: CDR1 SGHRS, CDR2 YFSETQ. V lost 2 bases, J lost 6 bases, and 9 bases lay in between. The CDR3: CASSFLGVNSPLHF. CDR3 DNA: TGCGCCAGCAGCTTTTTGGGGGTTAATTCACCCCTCCACTTT.

This chain uses TRBV13 with TRBJ2-7, with a tentative D call TRBD2 (6 bases). Trimming pared 5 bases from V and 3 bases from J, leaving 17 bases between. This CDR3 is built from 15 residues. Germline-derived CDR1 and CDR2 are PRHDT and FYEKMQ (reference sequence). The CDR3 loop reads CASSPPGEGGYEQYF. CDR3 nucleotides: TGTGCCAGCAGCCCCCCGGGGGAAGGAGGCTACGAGCAGTACTTC.

The genes are TRBV2 and TRBJ1-5; D remains unclear. CDR1 SNHLY and CDR2 FYNNEI come from the germline V gene. Trimming removed 2 bases from V and 4 bases from J, with 12 bases in between. The CDR3 consists of 15 residues. CDR3 amino acids: CASSESVGVNQPQHF. The CDR3, as DNA: TGTGCCAGCAGTGAATCCGTCGGCGTTAATCAGCCCCAGCATTTT. The full variable domain, rest sourced from reference TRBV2 and TRBJ1-5, is EPEVTQTPSHQVTQMGQEVILRCVPISNHLYFYWYRQILGQKVEFLVSFYNNEISEKSEIFDDQFSVERPDGSNFTLKIRSTKLEDSAMYFCASSESVGVNQPQHFGDGTRLSIL.

The chain uses TRBV19 and TRBJ2-1; 9 positions match TRBD1. This CDR3 is 16 amino acids long. In germline, CDR1 is LNHDA, CDR2 SQIVND (reference sequence). The V gene end was trimmed by 5 bases and the J gene end by 7 bases; junction bases not matched to a gene: 12. The CDR3 is CASSAPGTGTLNEQFF. CDR3 in DNA: TGTGCCAGTAGTGCCCCCGGGACAGGGACCCTTAATGAGCAGTTCTTC.

The chain is built from TRBV5-1 and TRBJ2-1; perhaps TRBD1 as D (6 bases). In germline, CDR1 is SGHRS, CDR2 YFSETQ. This CDR3 comprises 15 residues. Between the trimmed V and J ends, which lost 5 bases and 1 base, there was a span of 13 bases. The CDR3 loop is CASRPTDRSYNEQFF. The CDR3 region has the DNA TGCGCCAGCAGACCGACGGACAGATCCTACAATGAGCAGTTCTTC.

This chain connects TRBV2 to TRBJ2-4, with D maybe TRBD2 (6 bases). The CDR3 consists of 16 residues. Germline CDR1 reads SNHLY; CDR2 reads FYNNEI. The V and J ends lost 5 bases and 1 base respectively, with 15 bases between them. CDR3 sequence (DNA): TGTGCCAGCAGTAAGAGGAGGGGAGAGGCCAAAAACATTCAGTACTTC. Translated: CASSKRRGEAKNIQYF. Full variable domain (missing parts from reference TRBV2 and TRBJ2-4): EPEVTQTPSHQVTQMGQEVILRCVPISNHLYFYWYRQILGQKVEFLVSFYNNEISEKSEIFDDQFSVERPDGSNFTLKIRSTKLEDSAMYFCASSKRRGEAKNIQYFGAGTRLSVL.

The chain employs TRBV7-3 and TRBJ2-7; D gene unclear. This CDR3 comprises 14 residues. Germline V lookup: CDR1 SGHTA, CDR2 FQGTGA. Trimming cost V 2 bases and J 1 base, with 9 bases left between them. The CDR3 sequence is CASSLGSASYEQYF. The CDR3 DNA reads as TGTGCCAGCAGCTTAGGATCAGCATCCTACGAGCAGTACTTC.

The DNA for the CDR3 is TGTGCCAGCAGCTTGGAAGGGCCCAATTCACCCCTCCACTTT. Translating it yields CASSLEGPNSPLHF. The V gene is TRBV5-6, the J gene TRBJ1-6; unclear D gene. CDR1 is SGHDT, CDR2 YYEEEE, per germline. Trimming cost V 0 bases and J 7 bases, with 8 bases left between them. The CDR3 length is 14 residues.

This clone was found once. The V gene is TRBV7-2, the J gene TRBJ1-5; D remains unclear. The CDR3 is 13 amino acids. Germline CDR1 SGHTA, CDR2 FQGNSA. Trimming removed 0 bases from V and 5 bases from J, with 5 bases in between. This CDR3 reads CASSLAADQPQHF. As DNA, the CDR3 is TGTGCCAGCAGCTTAGCGGCCGATCAGCCCCAGCATTTT.

The V call is TRBV29-1, the J call TRBJ1-3, with TRBD1 as a possible D gene (5 bases). Trimming stripped 6 bases from V and 7 bases from J, with 16 bases between. The CDR3 is 13 amino acids. CDR1 and CDR2 from the germline V gene are SQVTM and ANQGSEA. In nucleotides, the CDR3 is TGCAGCGTCGACAGCTATGAGCCCAACACCATATATTTT. Translating it yields CSVDSYEPNTIYF.

The chain links TRBV11-2 to TRBJ2-7, with D perhaps matching TRBD1 (5 bases). CDR1 is SGHAT, CDR2 FQNNGV, per germline. This CDR3 comprises 15 residues. Deletions cut 6 bases from V and 5 bases from J, with 20 bases between. The CDR3 region is CASRPTAIFADEQYF. Written as DNA, the CDR3 is TGTGCCAGCAGACCGACAGCGATCTTTGCCGACGAGCAGTACTTC. Together with reference TRBV11-2 and TRBJ2-7, the CDR3 gives the full variable domain: EAGVAQSPRYKIIEKRQSVAFWCNPISGHATLYWYQQILGQGPKLLIQFQNNGVVDDSQLPKDRFSAERLKGVDSTLKIQPAKLEDSAVYLCASRPTAIFADEQYFGPGTRLTVT.

The genes are TRBV4-1 and TRBJ2-7; unclear D gene. Germline-derived CDR1 and CDR2 are MGHRA and YSYEKL. The CDR3 is made up of 17 amino acids. The V end lost 0 bases, the J end lost 0 bases, and 15 bases lay between the germline ends. CDR3 nucleotide sequence: TGCGCCAGCAGCCAAGATGCGTTTGGGGTGATCTCCTACGAGCAGTACTTC. Its translation: CASSQDAFGVISYEQYF.

The rearrangement links TRBV19 to TRBJ2-7; tentatively, D is TRBD2 (5 bases). The CDR3 totals 16 residues. V lost 6 bases and J 1 base, leaving 19 bases between the germline ends. The germline CDR1 and CDR2 sequences are LNHDA and SQIVND (reference sequence). In DNA, the CDR3 is TGTGCCAGTAGCCCTCGAGGGCCAGGCGGGTCCTACGAGCAGTACTTC. Residues: CASSPRGPGGSYEQYF.

V is TRBV27 and J is TRBJ1-2; D not resolved. With 7 bases removed from V and 2 bases from J, the gap between germline ends came to 8 bases. The CDR3 sequence is 12 residues long. Looked up from germline, CDR1 is MNHEY and CDR2 is SMNVEV (reference sequence). This chain's CDR3 is CASIDGNYGYTF. CDR3 sequence (DNA): TGTGCCAGCATCGACGGGAACTATGGCTACACCTTC.

DNA for the CDR3: TGTGCCAGCAGCTCTCAGGACGGCTACGAGCAGTACTTC. Translation: CASSSQDGYEQYF. V and J are TRBV4-2 and TRBJ2-7, with D uncertain. Between the trimmed V and J ends, which lost 5 bases and 3 bases, there was a span of 11 bases. Germline V gene sequence: CDR1 LGHNA, CDR2 YNFKEQ. The CDR3 covers 13 residues.

This rearrangement joins TRBV27 to TRBJ2-7; no reliable D call. Trimming shortened V by 6 bases and J by 2 bases, and 8 bases separated the two germline ends. The CDR3 is 12 residues long. Looked up from germline, CDR1 is MNHEY and CDR2 is SMNVEV (reference sequence). DNA of the CDR3: TGTGCCAGCAGGGACCAAACCTACGAGCAGTACTTC. Its protein product is CASRDQTYEQYF.

V and J are TRBV5-1 and TRBJ1-3; D is undetermined. The CDR3 covers 14 residues. From germline, CDR1 is SGHRS and CDR2 YFSETQ. The V gene lost 3 bases and the J gene lost 0 bases, with 7 bases spanning the gap. CDR3 sequence reads: CASSSDRSGNTIYF. The CDR3 nucleotides are TGCGCCAGCAGCTCGGACCGCTCTGGAAACACCATATATTTT.

This chain links TRBV4-1 with TRBJ1-4, with D hard to call. The CDR3 spans 12 residues. Trimming pared 1 base from V and 8 bases from J, leaving 5 bases between. The germline gives CDR1 MGHRA, CDR2 YSYEKL. In DNA form, the CDR3 reads TGCGCCAGCAGCCAAGGGTGGGAAAAACTGTTTTTT. Protein product: CASSQGWEKLFF.

The gene calls are TRBV9 and TRBJ2-7; TRBD1 matches at 8 bases. V shed 3 bases and J 6 bases; nucleotides not matched to a gene: 14. Germline V gene data show CDR1 as SGDLS and CDR2 as YYNGEE. This CDR3 has 16 residues. The CDR3 DNA is TGTGCCAGCAGCGCCTTAACCGGGACAGGCTTGGGCGAGCAGTACTTC. Its translation is CASSALTGTGLGEQYF.

V gene TRBV7-9 combines with J gene TRBJ2-3; D is undetermined. Trimming removed 1 base from V and 1 base from J, with 12 bases in between. Germline lookup yields CDR1 SEHNR and CDR2 FQNEAQ (reference sequence). CDR3 length: 16 amino acids. The CDR3 protein is CASSLVGQSRTDTQYF. The CDR3 coding sequence is TGTGCCAGCAGCTTAGTAGGCCAATCCCGCACAGATACGCAGTATTTT.

This clone was picked up one time. This chain links TRBV7-8 with TRBJ1-5; no definite D call. The CDR3 extends over 14 amino acids. The V and J ends lost 4 bases and 5 bases respectively, with 12 bases between them. Germline V lookup: CDR1 SGHVS, CDR2 FQNEAQ. The CDR3 sequence: CASSSKRKDQPQHF. The CDR3 region has the DNA TGTGCCAGCAGCTCTAAGAGAAAGGATCAGCCCCAGCATTTT.

This chain links TRBV4-1 with TRBJ2-3; no clear D. Germline V lookup: CDR1 MGHRA, CDR2 YSYEKL. CDR3 size: 14 residues. V was pared by 6 bases and J by 6 bases, with 16 bases between. The CDR3 sequence is CASRGYPHPDTQYF. DNA for the CDR3: TGCGCCAGCAGAGGCTACCCCCATCCGGATACGCAGTATTTT.

The rearrangement joins TRBV4-1 to TRBJ2-7, with D tentatively TRBD2 (6 bases). The ends were cut back, 1 base at V and 4 bases at J, with 14 bases in the middle. Germline CDR1 reads MGHRA; CDR2 reads YSYEKL. CDR3 length equals 15 residues. The CDR3 is CASSQGKGAGYEQYF. In DNA form, the CDR3 reads TGCGCCAGCAGCCAAGGAAAGGGTGCGGGGTACGAGCAGTACTTC.

This chain connects TRBV7-9 to TRBJ2-3; D may be TRBD1 or TRBD2 (5 bases each). Per the germline V gene, CDR1 is SEHNR and CDR2 is FQNEAQ (reference sequence). Trimming left V 5 bases short and J 6 bases short, with 18 bases between. The CDR3 is made up of 15 amino acids. CDR3 nucleotide sequence: TGTGCCAGCAGCCATATTGGGGGTTTAGAGGATACGCAGTATTTT. It is translated as CASSHIGGLEDTQYF.

The rearrangement links TRBV27 to TRBJ2-1, with a tentative D call TRBD2 (5 bases). Trimming removed 4 bases from V and 4 bases from J, with 17 bases in between. From germline, CDR1 is MNHEY and CDR2 SMNVEV (reference sequence). This CDR3 has 16 residues. The CDR3 spells CASSSRSGDPYNEQFF. The CDR3, as DNA: TGTGCCAGCAGTTCCCGGTCCGGGGATCCTTACAATGAGCAGTTCTTC.